Below are 19 T cell receptor beta chains sequenced from a single sample in a study of shared clonotypes between healthy human individuals. TCRdb keeps only in-frame clones here, not all; method: immunoSEQ multiplex PCR. The table includes 520,000 or so clones, about four fifths detected once. The sample comprised PBMCs. The source is a woman between 40 and 55 years old in good health. Some clones in this sample may be carry-over from other donors' samples.

The chain employs TRBV28 and TRBJ2-1; 9 nucleotides line up with TRBD2. V shed 6 bases, J shed 4 bases, and the junction held 4 bases outside the gene matches. The germline V gene has CDR1 MDHEN and CDR2 SYDVKM. This CDR3 is built from 14 residues. The CDR3 coding sequence is TGTGCCAGCAGGCCGGGACTAGCTTACAATGAGCAGTTCTTC. This encodes CASRPGLAYNEQFF.

The V call is TRBV4-1, the J call TRBJ1-1; perhaps TRBD1 as D (5 bases). The germline CDR1 and CDR2 sequences are MGHRA and YSYEKL. V lost 4 bases, J lost 3 bases, and 12 bases lay in between. This CDR3 comprises 14 residues. CDR3 residues: CASSLQGEDTEAFF. The CDR3 DNA is TGCGCCAGCAGCCTTCAGGGAGAGGACACTGAAGCTTTCTTT.

On this clone: Within the sample, other DNA sequences also encode this same CDR3. The CDR3: CSVEGQETQYF. The CDR3 DNA reads TGCAGCGTTGAGGGGCAAGAGACCCAGTACTTC. The chain carries TRBV29-1 and TRBJ2-5; D is unresolved. From germline, CDR1 is SQVTM and CDR2 ANQGSEA. The CDR3 loop spans 11 amino acids. V was cut by 3 bases and J by 2 bases, with 4 bases left in between. Based on the CDR3 plus reference TRBV29-1 and TRBJ2-5, the full variable domain is SAVISQKPSRDICQRGTSLTIQCQVDSQVTMMFWYRQQPGQSLTLIATANQGSEATYESGFVIDKFPISRPNLTFSTLTVSNMSPEDSSIYLCSVEGQETQYFGPGTRLLVL.

In this sample, this clone turned up a few times. V and J are TRBV29-1 and TRBJ1-1; no firm D call. Germline values: CDR1 SQVTM, CDR2 ANQGSEA. The CDR3 consists of 13 residues. With 7 bases removed from V and 5 bases from J, the gap between germline ends came to 17 bases. Here the CDR3 DNA reads TGCAGCGCACACCCGTCCCGAGGGACTGAAGCTTTCTTT. Protein: CSAHPSRGTEAFF.

The CDR3 spells CASSLIPPGQGNEKLFF. The DNA for the CDR3 is TGTGCCAGCAGTTTAATTCCTCCGGGACAGGGAAACGAAAAACTGTTTTTT. V usage is TRBV27 and J usage is TRBJ1-4; 9 positions match TRBD1. The junction had 12 bases not matched to a gene; V was cut back by 2 bases and J by 8 bases. The germline gives CDR1 MNHEY, CDR2 SMNVEV (reference sequence). This CDR3 has 17 residues.

The V and J genes are TRBV6-1 and TRBJ2-1, with 7 positions matching TRBD2. The CDR3 is made up of 15 amino acids. Germline-derived CDR1 and CDR2 are MNHNS and SASEGT. J lost 3 bases, V lost 11 bases, and 13 bases had no gene match. For the CDR3, the DNA is TGTGCCGGCGCCTGGTGGGAGGGCCTCTACAATGAGCAGTTCTTC. Its protein is CAGAWWEGLYNEQFF.

The V gene is TRBV6-1, the J gene TRBJ2-1, with TRBD1 identical over 9 bases. Germline V CDR1 and CDR2: MNHNS, SASEGT. The CDR3 runs 15 residues. J was trimmed by 8 bases and V by 4 bases; bases with no gene match: 9. The CDR3 DNA reads as TGTGCCAGCAGTGGTAGACAGGGGGTTAACTATGAGCAGTTCTTC. Translated: CASSGRQGVNYEQFF.

The chain carries TRBV2 and TRBJ1-5; D is unresolved. This CDR3 comprises 14 residues. V lost 4 bases and J 3 bases, leaving 10 bases between the germline ends. Germline CDR1 is SNHLY and CDR2 is FYNNEI. The CDR3 bases are TGTGCCAGCAGTGGCCGCCCCAACAATCAGCCCCAGCATTTT. As protein: CASSGRPNNQPQHF.

This clone was seen once. The same CDR3 arises from other DNA sequences in this sample as well. The chain is built from TRBV5-1 and TRBJ2-1; D is uncertain. The CDR3 runs 16 residues. With 0 bases removed from V and 1 base from J, the gap between germline ends came to 11 bases. Germline CDR1 is SGHRS and CDR2 is YFSETQ. The DNA for the CDR3 is TGCGCCAGCAGCTTGGTGGCCAGTGGGTCCTACAATGAGCAGTTCTTC. Translated: CASSLVASGSYNEQFF. Based on the CDR3 plus reference TRBV5-1 and TRBJ2-1, the full variable domain is KAGVTQTPRYLIKTRGQQVTLSCSPISGHRSVSWYQQTPGQGLQFLFEYFSETQRNKGNFPGRFSGRQFSNSRSEMNVSTLELGDSALYLCASSLVASGSYNEQFFGPGTRLTVL.

This rearrangement joins TRBV12-5 to TRBJ2-1; 11 bases agree with TRBD2. This CDR3 contains 17 residues. With V trimmed by 5 bases and J by 4 bases, 10 bases remained unmatched. The germline gives CDR1 LGHNT, CDR2 FRNRAP. Here the CDR3 reads CASGIAGWTSGYNEQFF. The CDR3 DNA sequence: TGTGCTAGTGGTATCGCTGGGTGGACTAGCGGGTACAATGAGCAGTTCTTC.

J is TRBJ2-1 and V is TRBV11-3; 11 bases line up with TRBD2. This CDR3 spans 16 amino acids. Germline assignment: CDR1 SGHNT and CDR2 YENEEA. V gave up 4 bases and J gave up 5 bases; unmatched junction bases: 7. CDR3 bases: TGTGCCAGCAGCTCGCGTCCGGGACTAGCGGACAATGAGCAGTTCTTC. It encodes CASSSRPGLADNEQFF.

V gene TRBV5-4 combines with J gene TRBJ2-5; the D call may be TRBD1 or TRBD2 (5 bases each). V was pared by 0 bases and J by 9 bases, with 12 bases between. The CDR3 contains 13 residues. CDR1 SGHNT and CDR2 YYREEE come from the germline V gene (reference sequence). The CDR3 sequence is CASSLEDLGAQYF. As DNA, the CDR3 is TGTGCCAGCAGCTTGGAGGACTTAGGGGCCCAGTACTTC.

This chain links TRBV30 with TRBJ2-7; D might be TRBD2 (6 bases). This CDR3 is built from 13 residues. V was pared by 4 bases and J by 2 bases, with 12 bases between. Germline V lookup: CDR1 GTSNPN, CDR2 SVGIG (reference sequence). The CDR3 sequence is CAWTRTTPYEQYF. In DNA form, the CDR3 reads TGTGCCTGGACTCGGACTACTCCCTACGAGCAGTACTTC.

This CDR3 reads CASSDLAGSTGELFF. The CDR3 DNA sequence: TGTGCCAGCAGTGACCTTGCGGGGAGCACCGGGGAGCTGTTTTTT. The V gene is TRBV6-4, the J gene TRBJ2-2, with D perhaps TRBD2 (6 bases). CDR3 length equals 15 residues. Germline V gene data show CDR1 as MRHNA and CDR2 as SNTAGT. Trimming removed 2 bases from V and 4 bases from J, with 11 bases in between.

The chain employs TRBV6-4 and TRBJ2-7, with D possibly being TRBD2 (5 bases). Germline assignment: CDR1 MRHNA and CDR2 SNTAGT. Between the trimmed V and J ends, which lost 7 bases and 3 bases, there was a span of 19 bases. This CDR3 is 15 amino acids long. The CDR3 sequence: CASTREREDDYEQYF. The CDR3 nucleotides read TGTGCCAGCACTCGAGAGAGGGAAGACGACTACGAGCAGTACTTC.

The chain employs TRBV4-2 and TRBJ1-4; 8 nucleotides match TRBD1. Trimming took 5 bases from V and 4 from J; bases not matched to a gene: 3. The germline CDR1 and CDR2 sequences are LGHNA and YNFKEQ. The CDR3 has 14 amino acids. DNA of the CDR3: TGTGCCAGCAGCTCGGGACAGGATAATGAAAAACTGTTTTTT. Translated, it gives CASSSGQDNEKLFF.

The chain has TRBV5-1 and TRBJ2-1; 10 nucleotides align to TRBD2. Germline lookup yields CDR1 SGHRS and CDR2 YFSETQ. The CDR3 extends over 15 amino acids. The V gene end was trimmed by 2 bases and the J gene end by 7 bases; junction bases not matched to a gene: 6. CDR3 DNA: TGCGCCAGCAGCTTAGCGGGAGGGCTGGTAAATGAGCAGTTCTTC. Protein: CASSLAGGLVNEQFF. Together with reference TRBV5-1 and TRBJ2-1, the CDR3 gives the full variable domain: KAGVTQTPRYLIKTRGQQVTLSCSPISGHRSVSWYQQTPGQGLQFLFEYFSETQRNKGNFPGRFSGRQFSNSRSEMNVSTLELGDSALYLCASSLAGGLVNEQFFGPGTRLTVL.

The chain recombines TRBV7-8 with TRBJ1-1, with D possibly TRBD1 on 5 matching bases. V lost 0 bases to trimming and J lost 3 bases, with 17 bases between them. The CDR3 consists of 17 residues. CDR1 is SGHVS, CDR2 FQNEAQ, per germline. CDR3 nucleotide sequence: TGTGCCAGCAGCTTAGCGAAGGGCAGAGGGGCCGACACTGAAGCTTTCTTT. It translates to CASSLAKGRGADTEAFF.

This CDR3 reads CASSLGVKGEQYF. In DNA form, the CDR3 reads TGTGCCAGCAGCTTGGGGGTTAAGGGCGAGCAGTACTTC. The gene calls are TRBV5-4 and TRBJ2-7; D not resolved. V lost 0 bases and J 6 bases, leaving 10 bases between the germline ends. The CDR3 loop spans 13 amino acids. Germline-derived CDR1 and CDR2 are SGHNT and YYREEE (reference sequence). Based on the CDR3 plus reference TRBV5-4 and TRBJ2-7, the full variable domain is ETGVTQSPTHLIKTRGQQVTLRCSSQSGHNTVSWYQQALGQGPQFIFQYYREEENGRGNFPPRFSGLQFPNYSSELNVNALELDDSALYLCASSLGVKGEQYFGPGTRLTVT.